Listed below are T cell receptor beta chains from one sample, sequenced in a study of cytotoxic CD8 clonotypes in ibrutinib-treated CLL. Assay: immunoSEQ multiplex PCR; the TCRdb copy retains only in-frame clones and omits some. The sample shows hundreds of thousands of clones, under 75% of them seen only once. Specimen: PBMCs, collected after 24 months of ibrutinib treatment. The receptors come from a human donor with chronic lymphocytic leukemia. CDR3s include the opening cysteine and the closing phenylalanine or tryptophan. The D gene is left open where the match is weak. Only some rows state a clone size, as once, few, many or a class for expanded clones.

>TRBV27|TRBJ2-7|TRBD1|.
TGTGCCAGCAGTTTATTTGCAGGGGGCATTTCCTACGAGCAGTACTTC
CASSLFAGGISYEQYF
>TRBV6-5|TRBJ2-7|TRBD1|.
TGTGCCAGCAGTTACATGGGACAGTCCTACGAGCAGTACTTC
CASSYMGQSYEQYF
>TRBV25-1|TRBJ2-6|.|few
TGTGCCAGCAGTGAATCCCTTCACGGGGCCAACGTCCTGACTTTC
CASSESLHGANVLTF
>TRBV2|TRBJ2-1|.|.
TGTGCCAGCAGTGCTCAAACTAACCCGACCGGAGGCACAATTCATGAGCAGTTCTTC
CASSAQTNPTGGTIHEQFF
>TRBV19|TRBJ2-3|TRBD2|.
TGTGCCAGTAGTCCAGGGACTAGCGGAAAGGATACGCAGTATTTT
CASSPGTSGKDTQYF
>TRBV13|TRBJ2-1|.|few
TGTGCCAGCAGCTCCTTCCTTTCTGGAAGGAATGAGCAGTTCTTC
CASSSFLSGRNEQFF
>TRBV27|TRBJ2-7|.|.
TGTGCCAGCAGGTTTCGCTACGAGCAGTACTTC
CASRFRYEQYF
>TRBV27|TRBJ2-1|TRBD2|few
TGTGCCAGCAGTAATTCGGGAGGCTACAATGAGCAGTTCTTC
CASSNSGGYNEQFF
>TRBV18|TRBJ1-2|.|many
TGTGCCAGCTCACTCGAAGACAGGTCAGACTATGGCTACACCTTC
CASSLEDRSDYGYTF
>TRBV11-1|TRBJ2-3|TRBD2|.
TGTGCCAGCAGCTTAGAGGTCCGGGAGGGGGATACGCAGTATTTT
CASSLEVREGDTQYF
>TRBV29-1|TRBJ2-2|.|.
TGCAGCGTTGAAGATCGGCGGACACAAAACACCGGGGAGCTGTTTTTT
CSVEDRRTQNTGELFF
>TRBV13|TRBJ1-1|.|.
TGTGCCAGCAGCTCTGTCGCGAACACTGAAGCTTTCTTT
CASSSVANTEAFF
>TRBV7-6|TRBJ2-7|.|.
TGTGCCAGCAGCTTAGGGACAGCCTACGAGCAGTACTTC
CASSLGTAYEQYF
>TRBV11-1|TRBJ2-3|.|.
TGTGCCAGCAGCTCGATGGGGAGAGGTGGCACAGATACGCAGTATTTT
CASSSMGRGGTDTQYF
>TRBV5-1|TRBJ2-7|.|.
TGCGCCAGCAGTACCGGGATCGACTACGAGCAGTACTTC
CASSTGIDYEQYF
>TRBV4-2|TRBJ2-1|TRBD1|.
TGTGCCAGCAGCCAAGAGGGGCGGACAGGGATTTACAATGAGCAGTTCTTC
CASSQEGRTGIYNEQFF
>TRBV27|TRBJ2-1|TRBD2|.
TGTGCCAGCCCACTAAAGAGCGGGAGACGCCATGAGCAGTTCTTC
CASPLKSGRRHEQFF
>TRBV10-3|TRBJ2-1|TRBD2|.
TGTGCCATCAGGGGAAAGCGGGAGGGTCCTGATAATGAGCAGTTCTTC
CAIRGKREGPDNEQFF
>TRBV20-1|TRBJ2-5|.|.
TGCAGTGCTTTGGGGGAGACCCAGTACTTC
CSALGETQYF
>TRBV27|TRBJ1-2|.|.
TGTGCCAGCAGTTTTGGCAGCGAAAACTATGGCTACACCTTC
CASSFGSENYGYTF
>TRBV6-6|TRBJ2-1|TRBD2|.
TGTGCCAGCACCTCTCTTAGCGGGTCTTACAATGAGCAGTTCTTC
CASTSLSGSYNEQFF
>TRBV6-5|TRBJ2-5|.|.
TGTGCCAGCAGTCCATGGGATTCAGAGACCCAGTACTTC
CASSPWDSETQYF
>TRBV4-3|TRBJ1-1|.|once
TGCGCCAGCAGCCAAGAATGGCTGAACACTGAAGCTTTCTTT
CASSQEWLNTEAFF
>TRBV6-5|TRBJ2-7|TRBD1|.
TGTGCCAGCAGTCGACAGGGGGAGCAGTACTTC
CASSRQGEQYF
>TRBV10-3|TRBJ2-5|TRBD2|.
TGTGCCATCAGTGGAGCGGGAGTTGGGGAGACCCAGTACTTC
CAISGAGVGETQYF
>TRBV4-1|TRBJ2-7|.|few
TGCGCCAGCAGCCAAGAAATCAATTCCTACGAGCAGTACTTC
CASSQEINSYEQYF
>TRBV15|TRBJ2-1|.|.
TGTGCCACCAGCAGCCGCCTGGACACACCTGGGCGTAGCTCCTACAATGAGCAGTTCTTC
CATSSRLDTPGRSSYNEQFF
>TRBV6-5|TRBJ2-1|TRBD2|.
TGTGCCAGCAGTACGCGGGAGTTTAGGAATGAGCAGTTCTTC
CASSTREFRNEQFF
>TRBV5-1|TRBJ1-2|.|.
TGCGCCAGCAGCCAAGATGCGAACACATTCTATGGCTACACCTTC
CASSQDANTFYGYTF
>TRBV2|TRBJ1-2|.|few
TGTGCCAGCAGCGAGACTTCCGGGACCCTTAATGGCTACACCTTC
CASSETSGTLNGYTF
>TRBV30|TRBJ2-1|.|.
TGTGCCTGGATACCATTCTCCTACAATGAGCAGTTCTTC
CAWIPFSYNEQFF
>TRBV30|TRBJ2-7|.|.
TGTGCCTGGAGCGCCCCCCCGCTGGGGACCTACGAGCAGTACTTC
CAWSAPPLGTYEQYF
>TRBV7-9|TRBJ2-2|.|.
TGTGCCAGCAGCTTACACACCGGGGAGCTGTTTTTT
CASSLHTGELFF
>TRBV29-1|TRBJ1-1|.|few
TGCAGCGTTGGGGGGGACGCTGAAGCTTTCTTT
CSVGGDAEAFF
>TRBV7-3|TRBJ2-1|.|.
TGTGCCAGCAGCTTAGGGCCGGGGAATGAGCAGTTCTTC
CASSLGPGNEQFF
>TRBV2|TRBJ1-5|.|.
TGTGCCAGCGACGAGACTGTTTTCAATCAGCCCCAGCATTTT
CASDETVFNQPQHF
>TRBV5-4|TRBJ1-1|TRBD1|.
TGTGCCAGCAGCTTGCTAGACAGGGATGCCACTGAAGCTTTCTTT
CASSLLDRDATEAFF
>TRBV29-1|TRBJ2-7|.|.
TGCAGCGTTGGCCAGAGTAACTACGAGCAGTACTTC
CSVGQSNYEQYF
>TRBV10-3|TRBJ1-5|.|.
TGTGCCATCAGTGAGACAGCTAATCAGCCCCAGCATTTT
CAISETANQPQHF
>TRBV9|TRBJ2-1|.|few
TGTGCCAGCAGCGGATCTTTAACGGGAGCGAATGAGCAGTTCTTC
CASSGSLTGANEQFF
>TRBV6-1|TRBJ1-3|.|.
TGTGCCAGCAGTTCCGGGGAGGGGGGAAACACCATATATTTT
CASSSGEGGNTIYF
>TRBV7-3|TRBJ1-5|.|.
TGTGCCAGCAGCTTTGGCAGGCCAAGGCCCCAGCATTTT
CASSFGRPRPQHF
>TRBV11-2|TRBJ2-3|.|.
TGTGCCAGCAGCTATCTAGCGGATACGCAGTATTTT
CASSYLADTQYF
>TRBV5-6|TRBJ2-3|.|.
TGTGCCAGCAGCCCGGGACTCCCGCCGGATACGCAGTATTTT
CASSPGLPPDTQYF
>TRBV21-1|TRBJ2-1|.|.
TGTGCCAGCAGCAAAGGAGTGCGGGACAGGGACAATGAGCAGTTCTTC
CASSKGVRDRDNEQFF
>TRBV27|TRBJ1-2|.|.
TGTGCCAGCAGTTTATCGCTCAGGGAGAACTATGGCTACACCTTC
CASSLSLRENYGYTF
>TRBV2|TRBJ2-2|.|.
TGTGCCAGCAGGGCCAGGACAGTTCCCGGGGAGCTGTTTTTT
CASRARTVPGELFF
>TRBV6-5|TRBJ2-7|TRBD2|.
TGTGCCGCGGGGGAAGGGACCGACGAGCAGTACTTC
CAAGEGTDEQYF
>TRBV7-2|TRBJ1-1|.|few
TGTGCCAGCAGCCCCAGGGTTCTCACTGAAGCTTTCTTT
CASSPRVLTEAFF
>TRBV9|TRBJ2-5|.|.
TGTGCCAGCAGCGCCCCCAGGGGAGCGGACCAAGAGACCCAGTACTTC
CASSAPRGADQETQYF
>TRBV7-9|TRBJ1-1|.|few
TGTGCCAGCAGCAAGGTCGTCTTGGGTAACACTGAAGCTTTCTTT
CASSKVVLGNTEAFF
>TRBV28|TRBJ2-7|.|.
TGTGCCAGCAGCCTTCGCACCTACGAGCAGTACTTC
CASSLRTYEQYF
>TRBV7-2|TRBJ2-7|TRBD2|.
TGTGCCAGCAGCTTATCTAGCGGGACTACCTACGAGCAGTACTTC
CASSLSSGTTYEQYF
>TRBV10-1|TRBJ2-7|.|.
TGCGCCAGCAGTGAGTCGACGTACCACGAGCAGTACTTC
CASSESTYHEQYF